This T cell receptor beta chain was sequenced in a study of shared clonotypes between healthy human individuals. About this clone itself: Its antigen is not identified.

Study observations and caveats: Clonotype sharing among donors likely depends on sequencing depth.

At the deep level, the assay was run. Ten immunoSEQ deep assay plates served to sequence unsorted PBMC DNA. TCRdb's copy holds only in-frame clones and misses some; the assay was immunoSEQ multiplex PCR. The data hold about half a million clones, with roughly 78% observed a single time. Donors, without exception, were Caucasian adults residing in Nashville, Tennessee. The specimen sequenced was PBMCs. The receptor was isolated from a woman aged 40-49 years in good health. Some clones in this sample may be carry-over from other donors' samples.

DNA of the CDR3: TGTGCCAGCAGCCAGTACGAACAGGGCAGCACCGGGGAGCTGTTTTTT. It specifies CASSQYEQGSTGELFF. The chain is built from TRBV4-2 and TRBJ2-2; D may be TRBD1 (6 bases). CDR3 length equals 16 residues. Germline V CDR1 and CDR2: LGHNA, YNFKEQ. Trimming shortened V by 3 bases and J by 4 bases, and 15 bases separated the two germline ends.